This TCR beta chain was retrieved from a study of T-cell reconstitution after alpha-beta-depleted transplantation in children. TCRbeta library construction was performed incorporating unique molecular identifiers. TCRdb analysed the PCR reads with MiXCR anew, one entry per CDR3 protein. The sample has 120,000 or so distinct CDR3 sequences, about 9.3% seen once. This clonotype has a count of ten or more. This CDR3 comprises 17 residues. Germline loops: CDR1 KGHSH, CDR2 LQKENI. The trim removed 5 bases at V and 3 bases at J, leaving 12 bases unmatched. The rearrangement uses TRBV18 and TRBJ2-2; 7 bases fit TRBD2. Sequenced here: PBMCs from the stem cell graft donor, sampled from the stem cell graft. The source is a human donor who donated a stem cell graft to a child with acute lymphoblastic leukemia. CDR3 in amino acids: CASSYLPRGGYTGELFF. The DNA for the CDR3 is TGTGCCAGCTCATATCTCCCGCGCGGGGGATACACCGGGGAGCTGTTTTTT.